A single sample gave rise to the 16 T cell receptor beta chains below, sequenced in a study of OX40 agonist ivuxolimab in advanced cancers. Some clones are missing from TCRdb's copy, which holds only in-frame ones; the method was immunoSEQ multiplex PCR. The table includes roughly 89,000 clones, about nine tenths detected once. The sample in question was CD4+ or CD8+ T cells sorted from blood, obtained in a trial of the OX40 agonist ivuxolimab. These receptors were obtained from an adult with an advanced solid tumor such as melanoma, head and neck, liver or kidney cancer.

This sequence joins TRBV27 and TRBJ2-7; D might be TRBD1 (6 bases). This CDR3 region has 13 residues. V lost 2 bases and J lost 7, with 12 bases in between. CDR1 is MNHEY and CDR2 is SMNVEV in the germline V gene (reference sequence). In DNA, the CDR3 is TGTGCCAGCAGTTTACGGGCAGGGGTGGAGCAGTACTTC. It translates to CASSLRAGVEQYF.

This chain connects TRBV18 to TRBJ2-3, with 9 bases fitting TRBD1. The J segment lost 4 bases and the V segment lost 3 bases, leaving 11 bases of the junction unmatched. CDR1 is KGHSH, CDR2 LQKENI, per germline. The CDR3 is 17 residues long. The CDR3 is CASSPVLSGQGPDTQYF. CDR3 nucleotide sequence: TGTGCCAGCTCACCGGTCCTTTCAGGACAGGGGCCAGATACGCAGTATTTT.

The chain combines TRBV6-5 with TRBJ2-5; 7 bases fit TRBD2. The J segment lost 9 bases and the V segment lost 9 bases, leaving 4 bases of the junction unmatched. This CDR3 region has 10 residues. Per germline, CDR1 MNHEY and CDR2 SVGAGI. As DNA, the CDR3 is TGTGCCAGTCGGGGGGTGTCCCAGTACTTC. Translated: CASRGVSQYF.

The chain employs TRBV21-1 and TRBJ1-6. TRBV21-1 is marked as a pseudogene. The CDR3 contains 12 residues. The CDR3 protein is CASSAGGSPLHF. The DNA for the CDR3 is TGTGCCAGCAGCGCGGGGGGATCACCCCTCCACTTT.

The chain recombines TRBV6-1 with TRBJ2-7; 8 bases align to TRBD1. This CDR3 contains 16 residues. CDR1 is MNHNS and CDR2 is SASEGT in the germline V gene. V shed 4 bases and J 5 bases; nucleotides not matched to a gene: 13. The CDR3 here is CASSVNWRQGANEQYF. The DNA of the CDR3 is TGTGCCAGCAGTGTTAACTGGCGTCAGGGGGCAAACGAGCAGTACTTC.

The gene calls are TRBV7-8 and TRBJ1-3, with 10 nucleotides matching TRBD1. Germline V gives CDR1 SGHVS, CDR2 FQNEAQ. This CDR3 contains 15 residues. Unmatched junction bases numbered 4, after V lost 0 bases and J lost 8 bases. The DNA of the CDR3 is TGTGCCAGCAGCTTAGCCCAGGACAGGGGGTACACCATATATTTT. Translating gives CASSLAQDRGYTIYF. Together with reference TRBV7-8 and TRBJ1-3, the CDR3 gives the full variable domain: GAGVSQSPRYKVAKRGQDVALRCDPISGHVSLFWYQQALGQGPEFLTYFQNEAQLDKSGLPSDRFFAERPEGSVSTLKIQRTQQEDSAVYLCASSLAQDRGYTIYFGEGSWLTVV.

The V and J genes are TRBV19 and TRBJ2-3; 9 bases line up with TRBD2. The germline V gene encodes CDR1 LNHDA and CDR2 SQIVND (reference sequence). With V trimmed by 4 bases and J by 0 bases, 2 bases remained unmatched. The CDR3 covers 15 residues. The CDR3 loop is CASSTGLASTDTQYF. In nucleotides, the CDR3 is TGTGCCAGTAGTACGGGACTAGCCAGCACAGATACGCAGTATTTT.

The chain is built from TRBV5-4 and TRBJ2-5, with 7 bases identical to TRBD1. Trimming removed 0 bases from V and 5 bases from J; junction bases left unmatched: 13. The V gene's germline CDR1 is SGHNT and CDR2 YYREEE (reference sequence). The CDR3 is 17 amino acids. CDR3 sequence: CASSLDTRQGGRETQYF. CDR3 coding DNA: TGTGCCAGCAGCTTGGACACCCGACAGGGTGGGCGGGAGACCCAGTACTTC.

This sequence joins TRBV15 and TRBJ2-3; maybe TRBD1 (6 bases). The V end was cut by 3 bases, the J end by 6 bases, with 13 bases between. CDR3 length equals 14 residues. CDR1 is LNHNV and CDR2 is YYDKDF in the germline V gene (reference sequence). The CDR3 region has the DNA TGTGCCACCAGCAGGGGGGCGAAGGCCGATACGCAGTATTTT. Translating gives CATSRGAKADTQYF.

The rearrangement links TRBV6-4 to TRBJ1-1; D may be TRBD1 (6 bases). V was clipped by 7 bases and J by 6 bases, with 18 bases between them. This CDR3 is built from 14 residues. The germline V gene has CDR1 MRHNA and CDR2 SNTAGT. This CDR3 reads CASKLTYGTSEAFF. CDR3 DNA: TGTGCCAGCAAACTTACTTACGGGACATCTGAAGCTTTCTTT.

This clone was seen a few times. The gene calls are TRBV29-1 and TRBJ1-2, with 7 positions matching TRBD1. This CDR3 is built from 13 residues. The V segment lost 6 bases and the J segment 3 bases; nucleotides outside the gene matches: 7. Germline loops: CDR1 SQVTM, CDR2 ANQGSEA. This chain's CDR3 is CSVDLQGDYGYTF. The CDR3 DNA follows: TGCAGCGTCGATCTCCAGGGGGACTATGGCTACACCTTC.

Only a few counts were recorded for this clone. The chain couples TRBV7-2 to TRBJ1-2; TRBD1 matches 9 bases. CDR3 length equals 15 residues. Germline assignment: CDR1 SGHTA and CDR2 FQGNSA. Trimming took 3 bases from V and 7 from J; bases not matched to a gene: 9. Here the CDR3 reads CASSFEGTGNRGYTF. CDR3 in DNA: TGTGCCAGCAGCTTCGAAGGGACAGGGAATCGTGGCTACACCTTC. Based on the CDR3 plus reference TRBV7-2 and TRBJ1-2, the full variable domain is GAGVSQSPSNKVTEKGKDVELRCDPISGHTALYWYRQSLGQGLEFLIYFQGNSAPDKSGLPSDRFSAERTGGSVSTLTIQRTQQEDSAVYLCASSFEGTGNRGYTFGSGTRLTVV.

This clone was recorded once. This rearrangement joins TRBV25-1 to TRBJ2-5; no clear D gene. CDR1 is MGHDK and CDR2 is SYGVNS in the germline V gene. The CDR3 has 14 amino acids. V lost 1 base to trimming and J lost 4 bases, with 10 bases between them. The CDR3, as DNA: TGTGCCAGCAGTGAATTAGGGCCCGGAGAGACCCAGTACTTC. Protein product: CASSELGPGETQYF.

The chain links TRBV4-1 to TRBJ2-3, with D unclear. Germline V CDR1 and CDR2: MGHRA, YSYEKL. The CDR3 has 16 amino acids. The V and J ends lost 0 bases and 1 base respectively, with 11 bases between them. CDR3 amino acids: CASSQDGRLGTDTQYF. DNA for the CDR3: TGCGCCAGCAGCCAAGACGGGCGGCTGGGCACAGATACGCAGTATTTT.

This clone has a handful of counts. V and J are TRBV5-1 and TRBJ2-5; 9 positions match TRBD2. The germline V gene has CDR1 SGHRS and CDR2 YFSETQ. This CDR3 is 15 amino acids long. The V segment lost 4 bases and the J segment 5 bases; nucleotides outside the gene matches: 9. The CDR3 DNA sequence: TGCGCCAGCAGCCTCGGCTCTAGCGGGATGGAGACCCAGTACTTC. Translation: CASSLGSSGMETQYF.

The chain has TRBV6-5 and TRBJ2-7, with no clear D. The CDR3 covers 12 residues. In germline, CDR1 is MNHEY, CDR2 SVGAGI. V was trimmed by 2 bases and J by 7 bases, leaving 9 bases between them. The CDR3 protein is CASSYPIWEQYF. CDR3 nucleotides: TGTGCCAGCAGTTACCCCATTTGGGAGCAGTACTTC.